Following are 31 T cell receptor beta chains from one sample sequenced in a study of early stage breast cancer tumors. The method was immunoSEQ multiplex PCR; TCRdb's version includes in-frame clones alone and lacks a portion of them. The sample shows tens of thousands of clones, 65% to 85% of them seen only once. The material sequenced was blood. The receptors stem from a person between 55 and 69 years old with breast cancer.

The genes are TRBV14 and TRBJ1-2; possible D gene TRBD1, 6 bases. CDR1 is SGHDN and CDR2 is FVKESK in the germline V gene. There are 15 residues in the CDR3. V was clipped by 1 base and J by 2 bases, with 11 bases between them. The CDR3 region has the DNA TGTGCCAGCAGCCAAGTGGCGGGGGCAAACTATGGCTACACCTTC. It encodes CASSQVAGANYGYTF.

The rearrangement links TRBV7-2 to TRBJ2-3; the match to TRBD2 covers 8 bases. The germline V gene encodes CDR1 SGHTA and CDR2 FQGNSA. There are 15 residues in the CDR3. V shed 5 bases and J 3 bases; nucleotides not matched to a gene: 7. CDR3 loop: CASSPGLAVTDTQYF. Written as DNA, the CDR3 is TGTGCCAGCAGCCCCGGACTAGCAGTTACAGATACGCAGTATTTT.

The rearrangement joins TRBV6-1 to TRBJ2-7, with TRBD1 matching 7 bases. After removal of 0 bases from V and 4 bases from J, the junction contained 3 bases not matched to a gene. CDR1 is MNHNS, CDR2 SASEGT, per germline. The length of the CDR3 is 14 residues. In DNA form, the CDR3 reads TGTGCCAGCAGTGAAGCAGGGGGCGCGTACGAGCAGTACTTC. It encodes CASSEAGGAYEQYF.

The chain carries TRBV9 and TRBJ2-5; TRBD2 matches 9 bases. Germline CDR1 reads SGDLS; CDR2 reads YYNGEE. V dropped 2 bases and J dropped 5; count of bases not matched to a gene: 4. The CDR3 is 14 amino acids. CDR3 DNA: TGTGCCAGCAGCGTGCTAGCGGGACGGGAGACCCAGTACTTC. It specifies CASSVLAGRETQYF.

The rearrangement joins TRBV10-3 to TRBJ1-1; D remains unclear. This CDR3 spans 14 amino acids. Germline CDR1 and CDR2: ENHRY and SYGVKD. Trimming pared 2 bases from V and 1 base from J, leaving 8 bases between. The CDR3 here is CAISERGSNTEAFF. In DNA form, the CDR3 reads TGTGCCATCAGTGAGAGAGGGTCGAACACTGAAGCTTTCTTT.

The chain uses TRBV7-8 and TRBJ2-7; 9 bases are shared with TRBD2. Germline lookup yields CDR1 SGHVS and CDR2 FQNEAQ. V lost 5 bases to trimming and J lost 1 base; unmatched junction nucleotides: 3. This CDR3 has 14 residues. CDR3 bases: TGTGCCAGCAGCCCACTAGCGGGTTCCTACGAGCAGTACTTC. It specifies CASSPLAGSYEQYF.

The V call is TRBV29-1, the J call TRBJ2-1, with a possible D match to TRBD2 (6 bases). Germline CDR1 and CDR2: SQVTM and ANQGSEA. Trimming shortened V by 3 bases and J by 3 bases, and 12 bases separated the two germline ends. The CDR3 extends over 14 amino acids. The CDR3 here is CSVDQRASYNEQFF. The DNA of the CDR3 is TGCAGCGTTGACCAGCGGGCGAGCTACAATGAGCAGTTCTTC.

The rearrangement uses TRBV7-9 and TRBJ1-6; 8 nucleotides line up with TRBD1. With V trimmed by 5 bases and J by 2 bases, 5 bases remained unmatched. The CDR3 contains 16 residues. CDR1 and CDR2 (germline): SEHNR, FQNEAQ (reference sequence). The CDR3 here is CASSTEDRAYNSPLHF. For the CDR3, the DNA is TGTGCCAGCAGCACAGAGGACAGGGCCTATAATTCACCCCTCCACTTT.

This rearrangement joins TRBV11-2 to TRBJ2-5; D is possibly TRBD2 (6 bases). CDR1 is SGHAT, CDR2 FQNNGV, per germline. CDR3 length: 14 residues. V shed 5 bases and J shed 5 bases, with 15 bases lying between them. As DNA, the CDR3 is TGTGCCAGCAGCCCCCTGGCTGCGGGGGAGACCCAGTACTTC. Amino acids: CASSPLAAGETQYF. Combining the CDR3 with reference TRBV11-2 and TRBJ2-5 gives the whole variable domain EAGVAQSPRYKIIEKRQSVAFWCNPISGHATLYWYQQILGQGPKLLIQFQNNGVVDDSQLPKDRFSAERLKGVDSTLKIQPAKLEDSAVYLCASSPLAAGETQYFGPGTRLLVL.

The chain recombines TRBV7-8 with TRBJ2-7, with TRBD2 matching over 7 bases. V lost 5 bases, J lost 0 bases, and 13 bases stayed unmatched. The CDR3 contains 17 residues. Germline V gene lookup returns CDR1 SGHVS and CDR2 FQNEAQ. The CDR3 spells CASSRGGLADFSYEQYF. For the CDR3, the DNA is TGTGCCAGCAGCCGGGGTGGGCTAGCGGACTTCTCCTACGAGCAGTACTTC.

This clone has more than one count but fewer than ten. The chain joins TRBV6-6 to TRBJ1-5; D might be TRBD1 (5 bases). Germline lookup yields CDR1 MNHNY and CDR2 SVGAGI (reference sequence). The CDR3 runs 14 residues. V dropped 11 bases and J dropped 6 bases, with 20 bases sitting between them. In nucleotides, the CDR3 is TGTGCCGTGAGGGAGGGGTCGGACACTCAGCCCCAGCATTTT. Encoded protein: CAVREGSDTQPQHF.

This chain connects TRBV15 to TRBJ1-5; 7 bases fit TRBD1. The V segment lost 3 bases and the J segment 3 bases; nucleotides outside the gene matches: 8. Germline V lookup: CDR1 LNHNV, CDR2 YYDKDF (reference sequence). This CDR3 spans 16 amino acids. This CDR3 is CATSSPLGTVNQPQHF. Here the CDR3 DNA reads TGTGCCACCAGCAGCCCACTCGGGACAGTCAATCAGCCCCAGCATTTT.

This clone was found once. The chain links TRBV6-1 to TRBJ1-3; D perhaps matches TRBD1 (5 bases). The CDR3 runs to 14 residues. The germline gives CDR1 MNHNS, CDR2 SASEGT. The ends were cut back, 2 bases at V and 4 bases at J, with 9 bases in the middle. Here the CDR3 reads CASSELGPGNTIYF. CDR3 bases: TGTGCCAGCAGTGAATTGGGGCCCGGAAACACCATATATTTT.

The chain recombines TRBV5-1 with TRBJ2-3, with 9 bases fitting TRBD2. The CDR3 has 16 amino acids. The V gene end was trimmed by 0 bases and the J gene end by 0 bases; junction bases not matched to a gene: 2. CDR1 and CDR2 (germline): SGHRS, YFSETQ. This chain's CDR3 is CASSLDTSGSTDTQYF. The CDR3 DNA sequence: TGCGCCAGCAGCTTGGACACTAGCGGGAGCACAGATACGCAGTATTTT.

This CDR3 is CATHRANNYGYTF. Written as DNA, the CDR3 is TGTGCCACCCACCGGGCAAATAACTATGGCTACACCTTC. The chain has TRBV6-5 and TRBJ1-2, with D uncertain. Trimming stripped 10 bases from V and 1 base from J, with 13 bases between. The CDR3 contains 13 residues. Germline lookup yields CDR1 MNHEY and CDR2 SVGAGI.

The J gene is TRBJ2-1, the V gene TRBV2, with a tentative D call TRBD2 (5 bases). The V and J ends lost 1 base and 5 bases respectively, with 6 bases between them. Looked up from germline, CDR1 is SNHLY and CDR2 is FYNNEI. CDR3 length: 13 residues. The CDR3 sequence: CASSEERHNEQFF. The DNA for the CDR3 is TGTGCCAGCAGTGAAGAGCGGCACAATGAGCAGTTCTTC.

The V and J genes are TRBV9 and TRBJ1-3; D possibly corresponds to TRBD1 (6 bases). Germline CDR1 and CDR2: SGDLS and YYNGEE. The V end lost 3 bases, the J end lost 0 bases, and 10 bases lay between the germline ends. This CDR3 comprises 15 residues. The CDR3 coding sequence is TGTGCCAGCAGCGAACAGGGCTCCTCTGGAAACACCATATATTTT. Amino acid sequence: CASSEQGSSGNTIYF.

As concerns this clone: One end of the junction varies from germline; a read error may be responsible. The sample has other DNA sequences that encode this CDR3 too. The V gene is TRBV29-1, the J gene TRBJ2-6, with D possibly being TRBD2 (5 bases). CDR1 and CDR2 (germline): SQVTM, ANQGSEA. The CDR3 sequence is 12 residues long. The CDR3 DNA is TGTAGCGTTGATCCTGGGGCCAACGTCCTGACTTTC. Its protein product is CSVDPGANVLTF.

J is TRBJ1-3 and V is TRBV2; D not certain. Between the trimmed V and J ends, which lost 2 bases and 3 bases, there was a span of 14 bases. Germline V gene sequence: CDR1 SNHLY, CDR2 FYNNEI. The CDR3 runs to 16 residues. The CDR3, as DNA: TGTGCCAGCAGTGAAAGTCTGACACGCGGTGGAAACACCATATATTTT. The encoded protein is CASSESLTRGGNTIYF.

The rearrangement uses TRBV7-2 and TRBJ1-5, with 7 positions matching TRBD1. CDR1 SGHTA and CDR2 FQGNSA come from the germline V gene. The V gene end was trimmed by 1 base and the J gene end by 6 bases; junction bases not matched to a gene: 6. The CDR3 runs 15 residues. The CDR3 DNA reads TGTGCCAGCAGCTTAGGGCAGGGGGGCAGTCAGCCCCAGCATTTT. Its translation is CASSLGQGGSQPQHF.

The chain has TRBV2 and TRBJ2-3; D is tentatively TRBD1 or TRBD2 (6 bases each). Looked up from germline, CDR1 is SNHLY and CDR2 is FYNNEI. The V gene lost 5 bases and the J gene lost 3 bases, with 18 bases spanning the gap. This CDR3 is 16 amino acids long. CDR3 sequence: CASSPQMGGGTDTQYF. The CDR3 DNA follows: TGTGCCAGCAGTCCCCAAATGGGGGGCGGAACAGATACGCAGTATTTT.

This clone was seen only a few times. The V gene is TRBV27, the J gene TRBJ1-1, with 7 bases that match TRBD1. CDR1 MNHEY and CDR2 SMNVEV come from the germline V gene (reference sequence). V was pared by 5 bases and J by 4 bases, with 10 bases of the junction left unmatched. CDR3 size: 15 residues. The CDR3 spells CASSQAGGGFTEAFF. Here the CDR3 DNA reads TGTGCCAGCAGTCAAGCAGGGGGAGGGTTCACTGAAGCTTTCTTT.

J is TRBJ2-5 and V is TRBV18; no clear D gene. The CDR3 totals 12 residues. Between the trimmed V and J ends, which lost 2 bases and 5 bases, there was a span of 6 bases. In germline, CDR1 is KGHSH, CDR2 LQKENI. CDR3 in DNA: TGTGCCAGCTCACCAGGGTTGGAGACCCAGTACTTC. This translates into CASSPGLETQYF.

The V call is TRBV9, the J call TRBJ1-1; the match to TRBD1 covers 7 bases. The CDR3 is 17 residues long. V lost 0 bases and J lost 4; bases outside the gene matches: 12. CDR1 is SGDLS, CDR2 YYNGEE, per germline. The chain's CDR3 is CASSVDGPTGVLTEAFF. CDR3 sequence (DNA): TGTGCCAGCAGCGTAGATGGGCCCACAGGGGTTCTCACTGAAGCTTTCTTT.

In nucleotides, the CDR3 is TGTGCCAGCAGGCCCGGTCTAGTAGTCGGGGAGCTGTTTTTT. It encodes CASRPGLVVGELFF. The chain has TRBV28 and TRBJ2-2; D call uncertain. The CDR3 covers 14 residues. Germline V CDR1 and CDR2: MDHEN, SYDVKM. V lost 6 bases and J 7 bases, leaving 15 bases between the germline ends.

This clone appeared a few times. The V call is TRBV5-5, the J call TRBJ1-5, with TRBD1 matching 9 bases. The V gene's germline CDR1 is SGHKS and CDR2 YYEKEE (reference sequence). J lost 5 bases, V lost 4 bases, and 4 bases had no gene match. There are 14 residues in the CDR3. DNA for the CDR3: TGTGCCAGCAGCGAGACAGGGGGGTATCAGCCCCAGCATTTT. This sequence encodes CASSETGGYQPQHF.

The chain has TRBV18 and TRBJ1-1; D unresolved. CDR1 KGHSH and CDR2 LQKENI come from the germline V gene. V was shortened by 5 bases and J by 8 bases, with 12 bases between the two germline ends. The CDR3 covers 12 residues. The CDR3 nucleotides are TGTGCCAGCTCATCCCTGGACCGAGAAGCTTTCTTT. As protein: CASSSLDREAFF.

CDR3 nucleotide sequence: TGTGCCAGCAGCTTACAGGGGTTCTCTGGGGCCAACGTCCTGACTTTC. Protein: CASSLQGFSGANVLTF. The chain employs TRBV7-2 and TRBJ2-6, with D possibly matching TRBD1 (6 bases). This CDR3 is 16 amino acids long. The germline V and J ends were trimmed by 2 bases and 0 bases, with 8 bases remaining between them. Germline V lookup: CDR1 SGHTA, CDR2 FQGNSA.

J is TRBJ1-2 and V is TRBV6-6; 7 bases fit TRBD1. The CDR3 loop spans 14 amino acids. J was trimmed by 2 bases and V by 6 bases; bases with no gene match: 6. CDR1 is MNHNY and CDR2 is SVGAGI in the germline V gene (reference sequence). CDR3 amino acids: CASSQQGPNYGYTF. In nucleotides, the CDR3 is TGTGCCAGCAGCCAACAGGGGCCAAACTATGGCTACACCTTC.

The rearrangement uses TRBV11-2 and TRBJ1-6; no definite D call. CDR3 size: 16 residues. The germline gives CDR1 SGHAT, CDR2 FQNNGV. V was cut by 1 base and J by 3 bases, with 10 bases left in between. The CDR3 DNA sequence: TGTGCCAGCAGCTTAGGGGATACGTTCTATAATTCACCCCTCCACTTT. Its translation: CASSLGDTFYNSPLHF.

This clone occurred a few times. The CDR3 spells CAWTAEFGSNQPQHF. CDR3 nucleotides: TGTGCCTGGACCGCTGAGTTCGGTAGCAATCAGCCCCAGCATTTT. The V and J genes are TRBV30 and TRBJ1-5; D unresolved. CDR1 is GTSNPN, CDR2 SVGIG, per germline (reference sequence). V was shortened by 4 bases and J by 0 bases, with 13 bases between the two germline ends. The CDR3 is 15 amino acids.